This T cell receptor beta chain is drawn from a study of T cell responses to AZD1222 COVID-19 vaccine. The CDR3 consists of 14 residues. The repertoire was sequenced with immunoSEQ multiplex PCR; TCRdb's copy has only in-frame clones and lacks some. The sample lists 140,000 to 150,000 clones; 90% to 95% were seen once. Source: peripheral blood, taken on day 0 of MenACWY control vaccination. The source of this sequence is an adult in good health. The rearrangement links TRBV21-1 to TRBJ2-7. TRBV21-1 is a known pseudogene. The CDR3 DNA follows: TGTGCCAGCAGCCCCTTGGACGGATTATACGAGCAGTACTTC. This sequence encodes CASSPLDGLYEQYF.